Listed here is a single TCR beta chain. Its binding antigen is unknown. No base-level quality is on record; no much larger clone is a single base apart. The sample originates from a study of blood T cell repertoires in COVID-19 (dated by TCRdb to about 2020). Describing the broader study: The collaborator samples originated in the United States, Italy and Spain and spanned the acute and convalescent phases of COVID-19. The dataset comprised deeply sampled blood TCRbeta repertoires from subjects exposed to, actively infected with, or recovered from COVID-19. Nearly every sample came with metadata listing a de-identified subject ID, COVID-19 status, age in years and sex. A freely available public database, intended as a resource for researchers studying the immune response to SARS-CoV-2, is where the repertoires were released. Where available, HLA class I and class II types were taken from metadata supplied by the sample provider and were not determined by assay-based typing. The material from the prospective study consisted of cDNA or gDNA derived from T cells, B-cell-depleted T cells, or PBMCs. The samples were drawn from two sources: the first 160 participants of the ongoing ImmuneRACE study, and 950 to 1,500 subjects contributed by 6 global collaborators.

Germline trimming amounts to 11 bases on V and 2 bases on J, with 8 as the count of junction bases outside the gene matches. The cysteine opens and the phenylalanine closes a CDR3 of 13 amino acids. Only the CDR3 region is kept as DNA, spanning 39 bases read in frame from base 1. CDR1 and CDR2 (LNHDA, SQIVND) derive from the germline V gene (reference sequence). Whole blood was collected in K2EDTA tubes by collaborating institutions according to the institutions' own protocols. For TCRbeta analysis, collaborator samples were shipped as frozen whole blood, as isolated PBMCs, or as DNA extracted from either sample type. TCRbeta CDR3 regions were amplified from genomic DNA using the immunoSEQ Assay, a bias-controlled multiplex PCR. In the paper's pipeline: The number of nucleated cells in each sample was estimated from the amplification of reference gene primers within the assay. To quantify the absolute abundance of each unique TCRbeta CDR3 rearrangement, sequence reads were collapsed and filtered. For each sample, productive Simpson clonality was calculated as the square root of Simpson's diversity index across productive rearrangements. The clones in this table, taken by TCRdb from immuneACCESS, are in-frame only. Not every clone is retained; where verified, under half of the shortfall comes from an unresolved V gene, and the cause of the rest is unknown. D and trimming were read from the DNA, whereas the V and J calls and clone size are those reported in that table. In all, the sample holds about 150,000 clones, and around nine tenths of those were seen once. Together, the top ten hold about 5% of the sample.

Overall results and qualifications from the work: The quantity of clinical and demographic metadata differed by source and by participant and was supplied without curation.

The chain was built from TRBV19 and TRBJ1-1, with TRBD1 matching 7 junction bases. This sequence was found in a human donor in a cohort sampled during active COVID-19. Sequencing used peripheral blood. The DNA sequence is TGTGCCGTAAAACGGGACAGAAACACTGAAGCTTTCTTT. Its protein is CAVKRDRNTEAFF.